These 20 T cell receptor beta chains originate from one sample sequenced in a study of early T cells in non-severe SARS-CoV-2 infection. TCRdb reanalysed the 5' RACE reads using MiXCR and keeps one entry per CDR3 protein. The table lists around 40,000 distinct CDR3 sequences, around 10% of them singletons. Sequenced input: whole blood. The source is an adult who was a healthcare worker with PCR-confirmed SARS-CoV-2 infection or an uninfected control (not recorded which).

This clonotype was observed many times. The V gene is TRBV20-1, the J gene TRBJ1-6; 11 nucleotides align to TRBD1. The V gene's germline CDR1 is DFQATT and CDR2 SNEGSKA (reference sequence). After removal of 1 base from V and 6 bases from J, the junction contained 5 bases not matched to a gene. CDR3 length: 16 amino acids. The CDR3 DNA is TGCAGTGCTAGAGTTATGGGACAGGGGGTTAATTCACCCCTCCACTTT. Translation gives CSARVMGQGVNSPLHF.

The table lists this clonotype with many counts. CDR3 loop: CASSLLKETQYF. As DNA, the CDR3 is TGTGCCAGCAGCCTCCTCAAAGAGACCCAGTACTTC. V gene TRBV3-1 combines with J gene TRBJ2-5, with unresolved D. Between the trimmed V and J ends, which lost 4 bases and 3 bases, there was a span of 6 bases. Germline V lookup: CDR1 LGHDT, CDR2 YNNKEL (reference sequence). The CDR3 loop spans 12 amino acids.

This clonotype was seen more than once but under ten times. The chain combines TRBV25-1 with TRBJ2-5; D ambiguous. V lost 4 bases, J lost 5 bases, and 8 bases lay in between. Germline lookup yields CDR1 MGHDK and CDR2 SYGVNS. The CDR3 spans 12 residues. The CDR3 sequence is CASSATYETQYF. The CDR3, as DNA: TGTGCCAGCAGTGCTACCTATGAGACCCAGTACTTC.

The sample holds a few counts of this clonotype. The chain uses TRBV18 and TRBJ1-1; tentatively, D is TRBD1 (5 bases). Per germline, CDR1 KGHSH and CDR2 LQKENI. V shed 3 bases and J shed 0 bases, with 14 bases lying between them. The length of the CDR3 is 16 residues. The CDR3 sequence: CASSPTDWGLNTEAFF. CDR3 coding DNA: TGTGCCAGCTCACCCACGGACTGGGGCTTGAACACTGAAGCTTTCTTT.

This clonotype was observed many times. The chain couples TRBV29-1 to TRBJ2-2; the D gene is possibly TRBD1 (5 bases). Trimming removed 7 bases at V and 2 bases at J, with 17 bases between. The length of the CDR3 is 15 residues. The germline V gene has CDR1 SQVTM and CDR2 ANQGSEA. CDR3: CSARQSGRNTGELFF. In nucleotides, the CDR3 is TGCAGCGCTAGACAGTCAGGAAGAAACACCGGGGAGCTGTTTTTT.

This clonotype was counted at least ten times. V usage is TRBV28 and J usage is TRBJ1-2, with unresolved D. In germline, CDR1 is MDHEN, CDR2 SYDVKM. Trimming cost V 2 bases and J 6 bases, with 7 bases left between them. The CDR3 totals 12 residues. The CDR3 nucleotides read TGTGCCAGCAGTTTAGAGGGCGATGGCTACACCTTC. It encodes CASSLEGDGYTF.

This clonotype was counted at least ten times. The chain combines TRBV7-2 with TRBJ1-6; D not resolved. Germline loops: CDR1 SGHTA, CDR2 FQGNSA. CDR3 length equals 15 residues. The V end was cut by 5 bases, the J end by 10 bases, with 18 bases between. The CDR3 DNA sequence: TGTGCCAGCAGCCCATCCGCGGTCCGCGGCTCACCCCTCCACTTT. It specifies CASSPSAVRGSPLHF.

This clonotype came up many times. The chain is built from TRBV30 and TRBJ2-1; D possibly corresponds to TRBD1 (6 bases). This CDR3 comprises 13 residues. Germline CDR1 reads GTSNPN; CDR2 reads SVGIG (reference sequence). V lost 2 bases and J 6 bases, leaving 11 bases between the germline ends. The CDR3 loop reads CAWSPRGSNEQFF. The CDR3 region has the DNA TGTGCCTGGAGTCCCAGGGGAAGCAATGAGCAGTTCTTC.

At least ten counts were recorded for this clonotype. The rearrangement uses TRBV28 and TRBJ1-1, with D possibly being TRBD1 (6 bases). V dropped 2 bases and J dropped 5 bases, with 15 bases sitting between them. The CDR3 is made up of 15 amino acids. Per germline, CDR1 MDHEN and CDR2 SYDVKM. CDR3: CASSLAGARGTEAFF. CDR3 in DNA: TGTGCCAGCAGTTTAGCAGGGGCGCGGGGAACTGAAGCTTTCTTT. The whole variable domain, filled in from reference TRBV28 and TRBJ1-1, reads DVKVTQSSRYLVKRTGEKVFLECVQDMDHENMFWYRQDPGLGLRLIYFSYDVKMKEKGDIPEGYSVSREKKERFSLILESASTNQTSMYLCASSLAGARGTEAFFGQGTRLTVV.

This clonotype was seen a few times. The gene calls are TRBV7-8 and TRBJ1-2; D is unresolved. Per the germline V gene, CDR1 is SGHVS and CDR2 is FQNEAQ. Trimming cost V 1 base and J 1 base, with 19 bases left between them. CDR3 length: 18 residues. The CDR3 sequence: CASSLVVSGQAFNYGYTF. The CDR3 bases are TGTGCCAGCAGCTTAGTTGTCTCCGGGCAGGCCTTTAACTATGGCTACACCTTC.

This clonotype was recorded many times. The chain carries TRBV11-2 and TRBJ2-7; either TRBD1 or TRBD2 may supply D (5 bases each). Germline CDR1 and CDR2: SGHAT and FQNNGV. V was pared by 5 bases and J by 3 bases, with 17 bases between. CDR3 length: 15 residues. CDR3: CASSPGTGVGYEQYF. The CDR3 nucleotides read TGTGCCAGCAGCCCCGGGACCGGAGTTGGCTACGAGCAGTACTTC.

This clonotype occurred a few times. The J gene is TRBJ1-1, the V gene TRBV2; D gene unclear. The CDR3 extends over 14 amino acids. The ends were cut back, 4 bases at V and 2 bases at J, with 11 bases in the middle. CDR1 SNHLY and CDR2 FYNNEI come from the germline V gene. This CDR3 reads CASSVEGYNTEAFF. The DNA for the CDR3 is TGTGCCAGCAGTGTAGAGGGATATAACACTGAAGCTTTCTTT.

The rearrangement joins TRBV2 to TRBJ1-4; the match to TRBD1 covers 7 bases. CDR1 is SNHLY and CDR2 is FYNNEI in the germline V gene. CDR3 size: 14 residues. Unmatched junction bases numbered 4, after V lost 5 bases and J lost 4 bases. The chain's CDR3 is CASSKTGNNEKLFF. CDR3 DNA sequence: TGTGCCAGCAGTAAGACAGGGAATAATGAAAAACTGTTTTTT.

This clonotype was seen repeatedly, ten times or more. The CDR3 here is CSVETSQNTGELFF. Here the CDR3 DNA reads TGCAGCGTTGAAACTAGCCAGAACACCGGGGAGCTGTTTTTT. This chain joins TRBV29-1 and TRBJ2-2, with D perhaps matching TRBD2 (6 bases). Germline values: CDR1 SQVTM, CDR2 ANQGSEA. The CDR3 runs 14 residues. V dropped 2 bases and J dropped 1 base, with 8 bases sitting between them.

This clonotype appeared many times. This chain uses TRBV25-1 with TRBJ2-3; the match to TRBD2 covers 8 bases. There are 18 residues in the CDR3. Germline trimming cut 3 bases from V and 2 bases from J; bases unmatched to any gene: 13. Germline V gives CDR1 MGHDK, CDR2 SYGVNS. CDR3 sequence: CASSEGARTSGPTDTQYF. The CDR3 DNA reads TGTGCCAGCAGTGAGGGGGCACGTACTAGCGGACCCACAGATACGCAGTATTTT.

This clonotype was counted a few times. The chain links TRBV28 to TRBJ1-2; no clear D. From germline, CDR1 is MDHEN and CDR2 SYDVKM. The CDR3 is 12 amino acids. With 5 bases removed from V and 5 bases from J, the gap between germline ends came to 9 bases. CDR3: CASSLLGYGYTF. CDR3 DNA sequence: TGTGCCAGCAGTCTCCTGGGATATGGCTACACCTTC.

In this sample, this clonotype turned up many times. This chain links TRBV28 with TRBJ1-2; TRBD1 aligns across 7 bases. Trimming cost V 3 bases and J 7 bases; bases outside gene matches: 8. This CDR3 contains 14 residues. Germline lookup yields CDR1 MDHEN and CDR2 SYDVKM. Written as DNA, the CDR3 is TGTGCCAGCAGTTTCGGGACAGTTCAGAGTGGCTACACCTTC. Translation gives CASSFGTVQSGYTF.

This chain links TRBV4-2 with TRBJ1-3, with TRBD1 identical over 11 bases. Germline CDR1 and CDR2: LGHNA and YNFKEQ. J lost 2 bases, V lost 6 bases, and 9 bases had no gene match. The CDR3 is 17 residues long. The CDR3 DNA reads as TGTGCCAGCAGACACCTAGGACAGGGGGCAACTGGAAACACCATATATTTT. Translating gives CASRHLGQGATGNTIYF.

This clonotype is medium-sized within its sample. The genes are TRBV13 and TRBJ1-1; possible D gene TRBD1, 6 bases. The germline gives CDR1 PRHDT, CDR2 FYEKMQ (reference sequence). This CDR3 region has 14 residues. Trimming pared 5 bases from V and 2 bases from J, leaving 12 bases between. CDR3: CASSTGAGNTEAFF. The CDR3 coding sequence is TGTGCCAGCAGCACGGGGGCTGGAAACACTGAAGCTTTCTTT.

This clonotype was counted at least ten times. The chain couples TRBV10-3 to TRBJ2-1; possible D gene TRBD2, 6 bases. Germline CDR1 and CDR2: ENHRY and SYGVKD. V was clipped by 3 bases and J by 9 bases, with 12 bases between them. This CDR3 is 13 amino acids long. The CDR3 loop is CAISDGRAVEQFF. The CDR3 DNA reads as TGTGCCATCAGTGACGGGAGAGCGGTTGAGCAGTTCTTC.